This entry lists 23 T cell receptor beta chains sequenced from one sample in a study of OX40 agonist ivuxolimab in advanced cancers. Libraries were prepared by immunoSEQ multiplex PCR; TCRdb keeps only in-frame clonotypes and omits some of them. The sample lists about 23,000 clones, around 77% seen once, with about 15% in the top ten. The sample was CD4+ or CD8+ T cells sorted from blood, taken in a trial of the OX40 agonist ivuxolimab. Receptor source: an adult with an advanced solid tumor such as melanoma, head and neck, liver or kidney cancer.

The V gene is TRBV4-3, the J gene TRBJ1-1, with TRBD1 identical over 7 bases. The germline V gene has CDR1 LGHNA and CDR2 YSLEER. The CDR3 runs 17 residues. V trimming: 4 bases; J trimming: 1 base; junction bases outside the gene matches: 12. The CDR3 DNA is TGCGCCAGCAGCCCAACTAATTTAGGGGGCCGGAACACTGAAGCTTTCTTT. Protein: CASSPTNLGGRNTEAFF.

V is TRBV6-4 and J is TRBJ1-2; maybe TRBD1 (5 bases). CDR3 length: 13 amino acids. Trimming shortened V by 5 bases and J by 8 bases, and 15 bases separated the two germline ends. Germline CDR1 is MRHNA and CDR2 is SNTAGT. The CDR3 coding sequence is TGTGCCAGCAGTTACCAGGGTAGGGGAGGCTACACCTTC. Translated: CASSYQGRGGYTF.

The J gene is TRBJ2-5, the V gene TRBV4-1; 9 bases are a match to TRBD2. Germline CDR1 and CDR2: MGHRA and YSYEKL. V lost 1 base and J lost 0; bases outside the gene matches: 12. This CDR3 contains 19 residues. CDR3 residues: CASSQVALGLAGYQETQYF. The CDR3, as DNA: TGCGCCAGCAGCCAAGTTGCTCTGGGCCTAGCGGGGTACCAAGAGACCCAGTACTTC.

The rearrangement joins TRBV7-6 to TRBJ2-5; D ambiguous. In germline, CDR1 is SGHVS, CDR2 FNYEAQ. The CDR3 loop spans 13 amino acids. Trimming left V 4 bases short and J 1 base short, with 7 bases between. The CDR3 DNA is TGTGCCAGCAGCTCTCGGACCCAAGAGACCCAGTACTTC. This sequence encodes CASSSRTQETQYF.

This clone was detected a few times. This chain joins TRBV7-9 and TRBJ1-1; a possible D gene is TRBD1 (5 bases). CDR1 and CDR2 from the germline V gene are SEHNR and FQNEAQ (reference sequence). The CDR3 extends over 15 amino acids. The ends were cut back, 0 bases at V and 0 bases at J, with 8 bases in the middle. In nucleotides, the CDR3 is TGTGCCAGCAGCTTAGCGGCGGGGGTGAACACTGAAGCTTTCTTT. Protein product: CASSLAAGVNTEAFF.

V usage is TRBV4-3 and J usage is TRBJ2-7; D uncertain. Trimming removed 0 bases from V and 3 bases from J, with 6 bases in between. The CDR3 extends over 13 amino acids. In germline, CDR1 is LGHNA, CDR2 YSLEER. CDR3 loop: CASSQDALYEQYF. CDR3 nucleotides: TGCGCCAGCAGCCAAGATGCACTCTACGAGCAGTACTTC.

V and J are TRBV30 and TRBJ1-3; perhaps TRBD1 as D (5 bases). The CDR3 runs to 16 residues. V was clipped by 0 bases and J by 2 bases, with 14 bases between them. Germline values: CDR1 GTSNPN, CDR2 SVGIG (reference sequence). The CDR3 bases are TGTGCCTGGAGTGTATATGGGACGCGGACTGGAAACACCATATATTTT. Translating gives CAWSVYGTRTGNTIYF.

In its sample, this clone is medium-sized (0.01 to 0.1%). As DNA, the CDR3 is TGCGCCAGCAGCCAAGCTACAGGGGGCCTTCGTAGCAATCAGCCCCAGCATTTT. The encoded protein is CASSQATGGLRSNQPQHF. The chain employs TRBV4-3 and TRBJ1-5; 9 bases match TRBD1. The CDR3 is 18 amino acids. Germline trimming cut 1 base from V and 0 bases from J; bases unmatched to any gene: 7. Looked up from germline, CDR1 is LGHNA and CDR2 is YSLEER.

This clone has only a few counts. The chain links TRBV7-2 to TRBJ2-2; 10 positions match TRBD1. Germline V gene lookup returns CDR1 SGHTA and CDR2 FQGNSA. V shed 5 bases and J 7 bases; nucleotides not matched to a gene: 7. The length of the CDR3 is 15 residues. CDR3 coding DNA: TGTGCCAGCAGCCCGGTGACAGGGGGCAGCGGGGAGCTGTTTTTT. It codes for CASSPVTGGSGELFF.

This chain uses TRBV4-3 with TRBJ1-2; no clear D gene. Between the trimmed V and J ends, which lost 0 bases and 3 bases, there was a span of 11 bases. The germline V gene has CDR1 LGHNA and CDR2 YSLEER. The CDR3 is 15 amino acids. The CDR3 protein is CASSQEFGGDYGYTF. Here the CDR3 DNA reads TGCGCCAGCAGCCAAGAGTTCGGCGGGGACTATGGCTACACCTTC.

This clone has more than one count but fewer than ten. The rearrangement links TRBV5-6 to TRBJ1-1, with D possibly TRBD1 on 6 matching bases. Germline V gene sequence: CDR1 SGHDT, CDR2 YYEEEE. This CDR3 region has 14 residues. V gave up 3 bases and J gave up 5 bases, with 14 bases separating them. The CDR3 is CASSYTGPGTEAFF. The CDR3 region has the DNA TGTGCCAGCAGCTACACAGGGCCGGGGACTGAAGCTTTCTTT. Combining the CDR3 with reference TRBV5-6 and TRBJ1-1 gives the whole variable domain DAGVTQSPTHLIKTRGQQVTLRCSPKSGHDTVSWYQQALGQGPQFIFQYYEEEERQRGNFPDRFSGHQFPNYSSELNVNALLLGDSALYLCASSYTGPGTEAFFGQGTRLTVV.

V usage is TRBV5-5 and J usage is TRBJ2-5; possibly TRBD1 for D (6 bases). Trimming removed 0 bases at V and 1 base at J, with 10 bases between. The CDR3 length is 15 residues. CDR1 and CDR2 from the germline V gene are SGHKS and YYEKEE (reference sequence). DNA of the CDR3: TGTGCCAGCAGCTTGGTGACAGGAAGCCAAGAGACCCAGTACTTC. Its protein is CASSLVTGSQETQYF. The full variable domain, with the rest looked up from reference TRBV5-5 and TRBJ2-5, is DAGVTQSPTHLIKTRGQQVTLRCSPISGHKSVSWYQQVLGQGPQFIFQYYEKEERGRGNFPDRFSARQFPNYSSELNVNALLLGDSALYLCASSLVTGSQETQYFGPGTRLLVL.

This clone is large (0.1 to 1%) in the sample. V is TRBV6-5 and J is TRBJ1-1, with D maybe TRBD1 (5 bases). This CDR3 spans 14 amino acids. CDR1 MNHEY and CDR2 SVGAGI come from the germline V gene. The germline V and J ends were trimmed by 2 bases and 7 bases, with 14 bases remaining between them. The CDR3 sequence is CASSYNGQLHEAFF. The CDR3 nucleotides are TGTGCCAGCAGTTACAACGGACAACTACATGAAGCTTTCTTT.

The chain couples TRBV19 to TRBJ1-2, with 9 bases that match TRBD1. This CDR3 has 17 amino acids. In germline, CDR1 is LNHDA, CDR2 SQIVND (reference sequence). Germline trimming cut 3 bases from V and 0 bases from J; bases unmatched to any gene: 8. CDR3 sequence reads: CASSIFGWTGANYGYTF. The CDR3 region has the DNA TGTGCCAGTAGTATTTTCGGCTGGACAGGGGCTAACTATGGCTACACCTTC.

The V call is TRBV27, the J call TRBJ1-5, with a possible D match to TRBD1 (6 bases). Germline-derived CDR1 and CDR2 are MNHEY and SMNVEV (reference sequence). The CDR3 covers 16 residues. Trimming pared 6 bases from V and 4 bases from J, leaving 19 bases between. The DNA of the CDR3 is TGTGCCAGCAGGAGTAGGGGGTCCTTTTGGAATCAGCCCCAGCATTTT. Its protein product is CASRSRGSFWNQPQHF.

V is TRBV6-1 and J is TRBJ2-1; D is undetermined. Germline values: CDR1 MNHNS, CDR2 SASEGT. The CDR3 extends over 10 amino acids. The germline V and J ends were trimmed by 4 bases and 6 bases, with 1 base remaining between them. This chain's CDR3 is CASSGNEQFF. CDR3 sequence (DNA): TGTGCCAGCAGTGGCAATGAGCAGTTCTTC.

The J gene is TRBJ1-6, the V gene TRBV28; D not certain. CDR1 and CDR2 from the germline V gene are MDHEN and SYDVKM. The CDR3 runs 13 residues. Deletions cut 5 bases from V and 14 bases from J, with 16 bases between. This CDR3 reads CASSNLAGDTLHF. CDR3 in DNA: TGTGCCAGCAGTAATCTTGCTGGCGACACCCTCCACTTT.

V is TRBV11-1 and J is TRBJ2-7, with D perhaps TRBD2 (5 bases). V lost 4 bases, J lost 6 bases, and 16 bases lay in between. CDR1 SGHAT and CDR2 FQDESV come from the germline V gene (reference sequence). This CDR3 has 14 amino acids. This chain's CDR3 is CASSWFGLSAEQYF. The DNA of the CDR3 is TGTGCCAGCAGCTGGTTCGGACTGTCTGCCGAGCAGTACTTC.

The chain combines TRBV30 with TRBJ2-7; 10 positions match TRBD2. CDR1 and CDR2 (germline): GTSNPN, SVGIG (reference sequence). The CDR3 loop spans 15 amino acids. Germline trimming cut 8 bases from V and 3 bases from J; bases unmatched to any gene: 13. CDR3: CAGSVATSGFYEQYF. The DNA of the CDR3 is TGTGCCGGATCGGTTGCGACTAGCGGGTTCTACGAGCAGTACTTC.

V and J are TRBV7-9 and TRBJ1-2; 9 bases are a match to TRBD1. Germline lookup yields CDR1 SEHNR and CDR2 FQNEAQ (reference sequence). Losses at the gene ends were 5 bases for V and 2 bases for J; bases not matched to a gene: 6. This CDR3 has 15 amino acids. This chain's CDR3 is CASSPTGGENYGYTF. DNA of the CDR3: TGTGCCAGCAGCCCGACAGGGGGAGAAAACTATGGCTACACCTTC.

V is TRBV20-1 and J is TRBJ1-1; no clear D. The V and J ends lost 6 bases and 11 bases respectively, with 16 bases between them. Germline values: CDR1 DFQATT, CDR2 SNEGSKA (reference sequence). The CDR3 totals 11 residues. The CDR3 here is CSAQAAGSAFF. The CDR3 DNA follows: TGCAGTGCCCAGGCCGCGGGCTCGGCTTTCTTT.

The rearrangement uses TRBV11-1 and TRBJ2-3; 11 positions agree with TRBD2. CDR1 SGHAT and CDR2 FQDESV come from the germline V gene (reference sequence). V lost 1 base to trimming and J lost 3 bases; unmatched junction nucleotides: 3. This CDR3 comprises 16 residues. CDR3 region: CASSLGGLAVTDTQYF. The CDR3 region has the DNA TGTGCCAGCAGCTTAGGGGGACTAGCGGTTACAGATACGCAGTATTTT.

V and J are TRBV19 and TRBJ1-1, with 8 bases fitting TRBD1. CDR1 and CDR2 from the germline V gene are LNHDA and SQIVND (reference sequence). The length of the CDR3 is 18 residues. The junction had 10 bases not matched to a gene; V was cut back by 1 base and J by 0 bases. For the CDR3, the DNA is TGTGCCAGTAGTATAGGGTTTTCGGGACAGGTGATGAACACTGAAGCTTTCTTT. The encoded protein is CASSIGFSGQVMNTEAFF.